These 13 T cell receptor beta chains were sequenced from one sample in a study of response to subunit inactivated influenza vaccine (dated by TCRdb to the late 2010s). Library preparation used RT-PCR. Instrument used: Illumina HiSeq 2500. Through fastp at Q25 and MiXCR, TCRdb rebuilt clones from the public reads, retaining in-frame beta chains. Each CDR3 protein gets just one entry, which takes the most common genes and DNA from the rows behind it. Present in this sample are fewer than 350,000 distinct CDR3 sequences, 20% to 25% of which were seen just once. The top ten clonotypes cover 10% to 13% of the sample. Material: PBMCs from blood, obtained approximately 20 months after vaccination. The receptors come from a man aged 45 to 75 who received an inactivated influenza vaccine. Donor details come from another sample of the same person, matched by shared clones.

In this sample, this clonotype turned up many times. J is TRBJ1-5 and V is TRBV7-2; weak D call: TRBD1 (6 bases). Germline V CDR1 and CDR2: SGHTA, FQGNSA. V was trimmed by 2 bases and J by 6 bases, leaving 14 bases between them. This CDR3 region has 15 residues. CDR3 protein: CASSLRSGVGQPQHF. As DNA, the CDR3 is TGTGCCAGCAGCTTAAGGTCAGGGGTCGGTCAGCCCCAGCATTTT.

The chain joins TRBV15 to TRBJ2-7; 7 nucleotides line up with TRBD1. Germline V gene lookup returns CDR1 LNHNV and CDR2 YYDKDF (reference sequence). The CDR3 extends over 15 amino acids. V shed 4 bases, J shed 0 bases, and the junction held 6 bases outside the gene matches. The CDR3 DNA reads TGTGCCACCAGCATAAGGACAGGCAGCTCCTACGAGCAGTACTTC. Protein sequence: CATSIRTGSSYEQYF.

This clonotype turned up a few times. The chain recombines TRBV24-1 with TRBJ1-1; 9 bases fit TRBD1. Germline trimming cut 1 base from V and 10 bases from J; bases unmatched to any gene: 6. Germline values: CDR1 KGHDR, CDR2 SFDVKD. This CDR3 region has 14 residues. DNA of the CDR3: TGTGCCACCAGTGATTTCTACAGGGGGCGCGGAGCTTTCTTT. Translating gives CATSDFYRGRGAFF.

This chain uses TRBV21-1 with TRBJ1-2. TRBV21-1 is deemed a pseudogene. The length of the CDR3 is 14 residues. CDR3 residues: CASSIPGGYYGYTF. In DNA, the CDR3 is TGTGCCAGCAGCATCCCCGGAGGGTACTATGGCTACACCTTC.

The chain has TRBV5-1 and TRBJ1-6, with D possibly TRBD1 on 5 matching bases. CDR3 length equals 13 residues. The germline CDR1 and CDR2 sequences are SGHRS and YFSETQ. Trimming stripped 5 bases from V and 10 bases from J, with 13 bases between. The chain's CDR3 is CASRARVESPLHF. The CDR3 bases are TGCGCCAGCAGGGCCAGGGTGGAATCACCCCTCCACTTT.

This clonotype has more than one count but fewer than ten. V and J are TRBV7-2 and TRBJ2-7, with a tentative D call TRBD1 (5 bases). This CDR3 region has 14 residues. V lost 3 bases to trimming and J lost 4 bases, with 13 bases between them. CDR1 is SGHTA, CDR2 FQGNSA, per germline. The CDR3 loop reads CASSLQTVTYEQYF. The CDR3 DNA is TGTGCCAGCAGCTTGCAGACAGTAACTTACGAGCAGTACTTC.

The chain employs TRBV7-9 and TRBJ2-1; tentative D call: TRBD2 (6 bases). Germline CDR1 reads SEHNR; CDR2 reads FQNEAQ (reference sequence). Between the trimmed V and J ends, which lost 3 bases and 4 bases, there was a span of 13 bases. This CDR3 has 15 amino acids. The CDR3 region is CASSFGGSGYNEQFF. The CDR3 DNA is TGTGCCAGCAGCTTTGGGGGGTCCGGGTACAATGAGCAGTTCTTC.

The V call is TRBV5-1, the J call TRBJ2-3; 7 bases line up with TRBD1. V shed 9 bases, J shed 5 bases, and the junction held 12 bases outside the gene matches. The CDR3 consists of 14 residues. Germline loops: CDR1 SGHRS, CDR2 YFSETQ. The CDR3 sequence is CATSSTGLGDTQYF. The CDR3 DNA is TGCGCCACCTCATCGACAGGGTTGGGAGATACGCAGTATTTT. The full variable domain, rest sourced from reference TRBV5-1 and TRBJ2-3, is KAGVTQTPRYLIKTRGQQVTLSCSPISGHRSVSWYQQTPGQGLQFLFEYFSETQRNKGNFPGRFSGRQFSNSRSEMNVSTLELGDSALYLCATSSTGLGDTQYFGPGTRLTVL.

J is TRBJ1-2 and V is TRBV7-2; D is ambiguous. V was pared by 1 base and J by 4 bases, with 16 bases between. Germline V gene data show CDR1 as SGHTA and CDR2 as FQGNSA. The CDR3 contains 16 residues. This CDR3 reads CASSLVAAYRSYGYTF. In DNA form, the CDR3 reads TGTGCCAGCAGCTTAGTAGCAGCCTATAGGTCCTATGGCTACACCTTC. Full variable domain (remainder filled in from reference TRBV7-2 and TRBJ1-2): GAGVSQSPSNKVTEKGKDVELRCDPISGHTALYWYRQSLGQGLEFLIYFQGNSAPDKSGLPSDRFSAERTGGSVSTLTIQRTQQEDSAVYLCASSLVAAYRSYGYTFGSGTRLTVV.

V and J are TRBV7-6 and TRBJ2-6; D is unclear. Germline CDR1 SGHVS, CDR2 FNYEAQ. The CDR3 loop spans 15 amino acids. The V and J ends lost 2 bases and 0 bases respectively, with 5 bases between them. The DNA of the CDR3 is TGTGCCAGCAGCTTATTTGCCTCTGGGGCCAACGTCCTGACTTTC. Translated: CASSLFASGANVLTF.

The J gene is TRBJ1-4, the V gene TRBV15; no firm D call. The CDR3 consists of 16 residues. CDR1 and CDR2 (germline): LNHNV, YYDKDF (reference sequence). Deletions cut 0 bases from V and 0 bases from J, with 8 bases between. CDR3 sequence: CATSRDIGTTNEKLFF. Written as DNA, the CDR3 is TGTGCCACCAGCAGAGATATTGGTACAACTAATGAAAAACTGTTTTTT.

The genes are TRBV6-1 and TRBJ2-1; the match to TRBD1 covers 7 bases. CDR3 size: 16 residues. The germline V gene encodes CDR1 MNHNS and CDR2 SASEGT. V was pared by 4 bases and J by 0 bases, with 6 bases of the junction left unmatched. CDR3 nucleotides: TGTGCCAGCAGTGTGAGGGGGCTAAGCTCCTACAATGAGCAGTTCTTC. Translating gives CASSVRGLSSYNEQFF.

This chain uses TRBV20-1 with TRBJ2-3, with D possibly being TRBD1 (5 bases). Germline V CDR1 and CDR2: DFQATT, SNEGSKA (reference sequence). This CDR3 has 13 amino acids. With 1 base removed from V and 1 base from J, the gap between germline ends came to 6 bases. CDR3: CSARVQGTDTQYF. In DNA form, the CDR3 reads TGCAGTGCTAGAGTACAGGGCACAGATACGCAGTATTTT.